The 12 T cell receptor beta chains given below trace back to one sample, sequenced in a study of T-cell memory formation after mild COVID-19. MiXCR, run by TCRdb on the 5' RACE reads, gives a single entry per CDR3 protein. Found here are around 200,000 distinct CDR3 sequences, more than 9% of them singletons; the top ten hold approximately 3%. The specimen was PBMCs or a T cell subset sorted from them (not recorded which). The source of these receptors is a young man who had mild COVID-19 (a few samples of this study predate the infection). Cell type and time point are not known.

This clonotype was seen ten or more times. This chain connects TRBV11-2 to TRBJ2-5, with a tentative D call TRBD2 (5 bases). V dropped 3 bases and J dropped 3 bases, with 8 bases sitting between them. Per germline, CDR1 SGHAT and CDR2 FQNNGV. The CDR3 runs 13 residues. This CDR3 reads CASSFGAEETQYF. The CDR3 bases are TGTGCCAGCAGCTTCGGAGCGGAAGAGACCCAGTACTTC.

This CDR3 reads CASSTRGRTYEQYF. The DNA for the CDR3 is TGTGCCAGCAGTACCCGTGGCAGGACCTACGAGCAGTACTTC. The gene calls are TRBV12-3 or TRBV12-4 and TRBJ2-7; the D is unclear. The V gene lost 5 bases and the J gene lost 2 bases, with 13 bases spanning the gap. The CDR3 extends over 14 amino acids.

The chain joins TRBV5-4 to TRBJ1-6; D remains ambiguous. V lost 0 bases and J 12 bases, leaving 10 bases between the germline ends. The CDR3 is 13 residues long. In germline, CDR1 is SGHNT, CDR2 YYREEE (reference sequence). The CDR3 DNA reads as TGTGCCAGCAGCTTGGGGGAAACCCGACCCCTCCACTTT. Protein sequence: CASSLGETRPLHF.

This chain connects TRBV6-5 to TRBJ1-4; TRBD1 might be the D (5 bases). The V and J ends lost 3 bases and 7 bases respectively, with 12 bases between them. Germline V gene sequence: CDR1 MNHEY, CDR2 SVGAGI. This CDR3 region has 14 residues. The CDR3: CASSYWGNGEKLFF. CDR3 DNA sequence: TGTGCCAGCAGTTATTGGGGGAACGGTGAAAAACTGTTTTTT.

This clonotype turned up a few times. The chain carries TRBV5-1 and TRBJ1-1, with D perhaps matching TRBD1 (6 bases). With 0 bases removed from V and 11 bases from J, the gap between germline ends came to 17 bases. The germline CDR1 and CDR2 sequences are SGHRS and YFSETQ. There are 14 residues in the CDR3. The CDR3 bases are TGCGCCAGCAGCTTGGCCACAGGGTCCAATAGTGCTTTCTTT. It encodes CASSLATGSNSAFF. Variable domain in full (rest from reference TRBV5-1 and TRBJ1-1): KAGVTQTPRYLIKTRGQQVTLSCSPISGHRSVSWYQQTPGQGLQFLFEYFSETQRNKGNFPGRFSGRQFSNSRSEMNVSTLELGDSALYLCASSLATGSNSAFFGQGTRLTVV.

V is TRBV2 and J is TRBJ2-3, with D perhaps matching TRBD2 (5 bases). The CDR3 spans 14 residues. The germline V and J ends were trimmed by 5 bases and 0 bases, with 9 bases remaining between them. Germline-derived CDR1 and CDR2 are SNHLY and FYNNEI. The CDR3 reads CASSNRRSTDTQYF. CDR3 sequence (DNA): TGTGCCAGCAGTAATAGGAGGAGCACAGATACGCAGTATTTT.

There are many counts of this clonotype. One end of the junction varies from germline; a read error may be responsible. The V gene is TRBV3-1, the J gene TRBJ2-3; possible D gene TRBD2, 7 bases. This CDR3 has 13 residues. CDR1 and CDR2 from the germline V gene are LGHDT and YNNKEL (reference sequence). CDR3 sequence reads: CASSQVGGPPPDF. CDR3 sequence (DNA): TGTGCCAGCAGCCAGGTGGGGGGGCCCCCACCGGATTTT.

The CDR3 nucleotides are TGTGCCAGCTCACCACGGCAAGCGCTGGAGACCCAGTACTTC. This gives the protein CASSPRQALETQYF. This chain uses TRBV18 with TRBJ2-5; D is unclear. The V end was cut by 1 base, the J end by 5 bases, with 11 bases between. Per germline, CDR1 KGHSH and CDR2 LQKENI. CDR3 length: 14 amino acids.

The chain has TRBV6-2 or TRBV6-3 and TRBJ2-7; D possibly uses TRBD1 or TRBD2 (5 bases each). V was trimmed by 2 bases and J by 6 bases, leaving 26 bases between them. CDR1 is MNHEY, CDR2 SVGEGT, per germline. CDR3 size: 18 residues. CDR3 in amino acids: CASSYLEMGRSWGREQYF. The CDR3 nucleotides are TGTGCCAGCAGTTACCTGGAGATGGGTCGGTCTTGGGGACGCGAGCAGTACTTC.

V is TRBV20-1 and J is TRBJ1-1; 8 positions match TRBD1. Germline CDR1 is DFQATT and CDR2 is SNEGSKA (reference sequence). V shed 3 bases, J shed 3 bases, and the junction held 6 bases outside the gene matches. The CDR3 contains 14 residues. In DNA form, the CDR3 reads TGCAGTGCTAGCCTGCAGGGGGCCCACACTGAAGCTTTCTTT. It yields the protein CSASLQGAHTEAFF.

This clonotype was seen only a few times. The chain has TRBV4-2 and TRBJ1-1, with 8 bases fitting TRBD1. Germline CDR1 reads LGHNA; CDR2 reads YNFKEQ. The CDR3 consists of 15 residues. V was clipped by 3 bases and J by 3 bases; unmatched bases: 6. CDR3 sequence reads: CASSHKQGGDTEAFF. The DNA of the CDR3 is TGTGCCAGCAGCCACAAACAGGGGGGCGACACTGAAGCTTTCTTT.

This clonotype was seen more than once but under ten times. The chain uses TRBV7-2 and TRBJ2-1; the D call may be TRBD1 or TRBD2 (5 bases each). The V and J ends lost 8 bases and 1 base respectively, with 9 bases between them. The CDR3 totals 13 residues. Germline assignment: CDR1 SGHTA and CDR2 FQGNSA. The CDR3 DNA reads as TGTGCCAGCCGGGACGGTTCCTACAATGAGCAGTTCTTC. This sequence encodes CASRDGSYNEQFF.